This TCR beta chain is drawn from a study of long-term antiretroviral therapy in people with HIV. The CDR3 spans 17 residues. V shed 4 bases, J shed 1 base, and the junction held 12 bases outside the gene matches. Germline V gene sequence: CDR1 SGHTS, CDR2 YDEGEE. Run at survey level, the immunoSEQ assay was version v3.0. Target depth was roughly 40,000-50,000 T-cell genomes per sample. The repertoire was sequenced with immunoSEQ multiplex PCR; TCRdb's copy has only in-frame clones and lacks some. The sample carries around 7,000 clones, around three quarters recorded once. Points on this clone: Its specificity is unknown.

Study-wide findings and caveats: ART adherence was not documented, and neither viral resistance nor therapy changes had any data. Specimen acquisition occurred between the mid-2000s and the late 2010s, potentially under older ART regimens.

Sequences were derived from unsorted PBMCs, sampled approximately eleven months before starting antiretroviral therapy. The TCR was taken from a man aged 35 to 55 with HIV. The chain employs TRBV5-8 and TRBJ2-3; 7 nucleotides line up with TRBD2. For the CDR3, the DNA is TGTGCCAGCAGCCCCTTGACTAGCCTCGATGGCACAGATACGCAGTATTTT. Translated, it gives CASSPLTSLDGTDTQYF.